Shown below are 25 T cell receptor beta chains from a single sample sequenced in a study of beta chain features in type 1 diabetes. Sequencing targeted expressed TCRB transcripts, as all isolated RNA had been reverse transcribed. The assay was immunoSEQ multiplex PCR, and TCRdb's table has in-frame clones only and misses some. The data hold approximately 140,000 clones, with 6% to 7.5% observed a single time. What was sequenced was central memory CD4+ T cells from blood. Source of these receptors: a woman in her twenties or thirties in good health.

This clone was seen only a few times. The rearrangement uses TRBV27 and TRBJ2-2, with TRBD2 identical over 7 bases. Trimming removed 4 bases from V and 7 bases from J; junction bases left unmatched: 6. Germline V gene sequence: CDR1 MNHEY, CDR2 SMNVEV (reference sequence). CDR3 length: 14 amino acids. This CDR3 is CASSYRGGFGELFF. The CDR3 DNA reads TGTGCCAGCAGTTACCGGGGAGGGTTCGGGGAGCTGTTTTTT.

The CDR3 DNA follows: TGTGCCAGCAGCTTAGCGGAGAGCTCCTACAATGAGCAGTTCTTC. Translation: CASSLAESSYNEQFF. This chain connects TRBV7-2 to TRBJ2-1, with D unresolved. CDR3 length: 15 amino acids. V lost 0 bases to trimming and J lost 0 bases, with 6 bases between them. Germline CDR1 SGHTA, CDR2 FQGNSA. Filled out from reference TRBV7-2 and TRBJ2-1, the complete variable domain reads GAGVSQSPSNKVTEKGKDVELRCDPISGHTALYWYRQSLGQGLEFLIYFQGNSAPDKSGLPSDRFSAERTGGSVSTLTIQRTQQEDSAVYLCASSLAESSYNEQFFGPGTRLTVL.

This chain uses TRBV18 with TRBJ1-1, with 8 bases that match TRBD1. J lost 5 bases, V lost 6 bases, and 5 bases had no gene match. Per germline, CDR1 KGHSH and CDR2 LQKENI. This CDR3 spans 13 amino acids. The CDR3, as DNA: TGTGCCAGCTCCCGGACAGGGAGTACTGAAGCTTTCTTT. It codes for CASSRTGSTEAFF. Using reference TRBV18 and TRBJ1-1 for the parts outside the CDR3, the full variable domain is NAGVMQNPRHLVRRRGQEARLRCSPMKGHSHVYWYRQLPEEGLKFMVYLQKENIIDESGMPKERFSAEFPKEGPSILRIQQVVRGDSAAYFCASSRTGSTEAFFGQGTRLTVV.

The chain couples TRBV5-4 to TRBJ2-3, with TRBD2 as a possible D gene (6 bases). CDR3 size: 16 residues. The V end was cut by 5 bases, the J end by 0 bases, with 16 bases between. Germline CDR1 is SGHNT and CDR2 is YYREEE (reference sequence). In nucleotides, the CDR3 is TGTGCCAGCAGTAGCCCGGGAGCGGCAAGCACAGATACGCAGTATTTT. This gives the protein CASSSPGAASTDTQYF.

This clone was seen only a few times. The rearrangement links TRBV4-2 to TRBJ1-2; 12 nucleotides line up with TRBD1. The germline CDR1 and CDR2 sequences are LGHNA and YNFKEQ. The ends lost 1 base at V and 4 bases at J; junction bases unmatched: 7. The CDR3 has 17 residues. CDR3 sequence reads: CASSQAKGQGATYGYTF. CDR3 DNA: TGTGCCAGCAGCCAAGCGAAGGGACAGGGGGCCACCTATGGCTACACCTTC.

V gene TRBV18 combines with J gene TRBJ1-4; D not resolved. Between the trimmed V and J ends, which lost 3 bases and 8 bases, there was a span of 13 bases. From germline, CDR1 is KGHSH and CDR2 LQKENI. CDR3 length: 14 residues. CDR3 DNA sequence: TGTGCCAGCTCACCGCGGCGTAATAACGAAAAACTGTTTTTT. Translated, it gives CASSPRRNNEKLFF.

This clone has just a few counts. This chain joins TRBV5-8 and TRBJ2-5; 7 bases align to TRBD1. Germline V CDR1 and CDR2: SGHTS, YDEGEE. V shed 1 base and J 6 bases; nucleotides not matched to a gene: 3. The CDR3 runs to 13 residues. In DNA, the CDR3 is TGTGCCAGCAGCTTGACAGGGGCACAGACCCAGTACTTC. The encoded protein is CASSLTGAQTQYF. The full variable domain, with the rest looked up from reference TRBV5-8 and TRBJ2-5, is EAGVTQSPTHLIKTRGQQATLRCSPISGHTSVYWYQQALGLGLQFLLWYDEGEERNRGNFPPRFSGRQFPNYSSELNVNALELEDSALYLCASSLTGAQTQYFGPGTRLLVL.

V gene TRBV2 combines with J gene TRBJ1-1; 7 nucleotides line up with TRBD1. V lost 10 bases to trimming and J lost 0 bases; unmatched junction nucleotides: 8. This CDR3 region has 14 residues. Germline V gives CDR1 SNHLY, CDR2 FYNNEI. The DNA for the CDR3 is TGTGCCAACAGGCCGGGACAGCTGAACACTGAAGCTTTCTTT. This codes for CANRPGQLNTEAFF.

This rearrangement joins TRBV18 to TRBJ2-3; 7 bases fit TRBD2. This CDR3 contains 14 residues. Looked up from germline, CDR1 is KGHSH and CDR2 is LQKENI. Unmatched junction bases numbered 5, after V lost 4 bases and J lost 4 bases. This CDR3 reads CASSQSGISDTQYF. CDR3 DNA sequence: TGTGCCAGCTCACAGAGCGGGATATCAGATACGCAGTATTTT. Full variable domain (outside the CDR3, taken from reference TRBV18 and TRBJ2-3): NAGVMQNPRHLVRRRGQEARLRCSPMKGHSHVYWYRQLPEEGLKFMVYLQKENIIDESGMPKERFSAEFPKEGPSILRIQQVVRGDSAAYFCASSQSGISDTQYFGPGTRLTVL.

Ten or more counts support this clone. This chain connects TRBV11-2 to TRBJ2-5; 9 bases are shared with TRBD2. The CDR3 loop spans 14 amino acids. CDR1 and CDR2 (germline): SGHAT, FQNNGV. With V trimmed by 0 bases and J by 5 bases, 1 base remained unmatched. The CDR3 DNA reads TGTGCCAGCAGCTTAGAGGCGGGGGGGGAGACCCAGTACTTC. Translating it yields CASSLEAGGETQYF.

The rearrangement uses TRBV4-3 and TRBJ2-3; 11 positions match TRBD2. This CDR3 is 18 amino acids long. V lost 0 bases and J lost 7; bases outside the gene matches: 12. The germline gives CDR1 LGHNA, CDR2 YSLEER. CDR3 nucleotide sequence: TGCGCCAGCAGCCAAGATAAGGGATTTAGCGGGAGGGCCAATACGCAGTATTTT. Protein product: CASSQDKGFSGRANTQYF.

The chain has TRBV18 and TRBJ1-5; 7 positions match TRBD1. V shed 2 bases and J 1 base; nucleotides not matched to a gene: 5. Germline V gene data show CDR1 as KGHSH and CDR2 as LQKENI. There are 16 residues in the CDR3. The CDR3 reads CASSPGTELSNQPQHF. Here the CDR3 DNA reads TGTGCCAGCTCACCAGGGACAGAACTAAGCAATCAGCCCCAGCATTTT.

This clone was counted only a few times. The rearrangement uses TRBV7-2 and TRBJ2-1, with 8 positions matching TRBD2. The V segment lost 1 base and the J segment 2 bases; nucleotides outside the gene matches: 1. CDR1 is SGHTA, CDR2 FQGNSA, per germline. CDR3 size: 15 residues. The CDR3 loop is CASSLVAGTYNEQFF. CDR3 in DNA: TGTGCCAGCAGCTTAGTAGCGGGAACCTACAATGAGCAGTTCTTC.

This chain connects TRBV11-2 to TRBJ2-1; D perhaps matches TRBD1 (5 bases). Germline CDR1 SGHAT, CDR2 FQNNGV. Trimming removed 3 bases at V and 5 bases at J, with 17 bases between. The CDR3 loop spans 16 amino acids. CDR3 bases: TGTGCCAGCAGCTTGAGGCTTGGCGGCAGGGACAATGAGCAGTTCTTC. It yields the protein CASSLRLGGRDNEQFF. The full variable domain, in which reference TRBV11-2 and TRBJ2-1 provide the parts outside the CDR3, is EAGVAQSPRYKIIEKRQSVAFWCNPISGHATLYWYQQILGQGPKLLIQFQNNGVVDDSQLPKDRFSAERLKGVDSTLKIQPAKLEDSAVYLCASSLRLGGRDNEQFFGPGTRLTVL.

This clone was recorded at least ten times. The chain is built from TRBV28 and TRBJ1-2, with TRBD1 matching over 9 bases. With V trimmed by 7 bases and J by 7 bases, 10 bases remained unmatched. The CDR3 contains 14 residues. CDR1 and CDR2 from the germline V gene are MDHEN and SYDVKM. The CDR3 is CASIPGGTGSGYTF. The CDR3 DNA reads TGTGCCAGCATACCGGGGGGGACAGGGAGTGGCTACACCTTC.

The genes are TRBV11-2 and TRBJ2-7; 12 bases line up with TRBD2. Trimming took 5 bases from V and 5 from J; bases not matched to a gene: 13. CDR3 length: 17 residues. Germline V lookup: CDR1 SGHAT, CDR2 FQNNGV. CDR3 DNA sequence: TGTGCCAGCAGCACAATGCGGCGGACTAGCGGGACCAACGAGCAGTACTTC. As protein: CASSTMRRTSGTNEQYF.

The genes are TRBV11-2 and TRBJ2-5, with TRBD2 matching over 12 bases. The junction had 3 bases not matched to a gene; V was cut back by 3 bases and J by 4 bases. The germline CDR1 and CDR2 sequences are SGHAT and FQNNGV. This CDR3 region has 15 residues. The CDR3: CASSFQTSGRETQYF. The CDR3 DNA is TGTGCCAGCAGCTTTCAGACTAGCGGGAGAGAGACCCAGTACTTC.

This chain connects TRBV30 to TRBJ2-1; D gene ambiguous. CDR3 length: 13 amino acids. CDR1 is GTSNPN, CDR2 SVGIG, per germline (reference sequence). V was clipped by 0 bases and J by 6 bases, with 9 bases between them. The CDR3 sequence: CAWSVLWRNEQFF. In DNA, the CDR3 is TGTGCCTGGAGTGTACTATGGCGCAATGAGCAGTTCTTC.

The V call is TRBV30, the J call TRBJ2-3; 7 bases agree with TRBD2. Germline assignment: CDR1 GTSNPN and CDR2 SVGIG (reference sequence). V lost 5 bases and J lost 4; bases outside the gene matches: 9. The CDR3 sequence is 14 residues long. CDR3 protein: CAWLRTGGADTQYF. CDR3 in DNA: TGTGCCTGGTTGAGGACGGGAGGCGCAGATACGCAGTATTTT. Drawing the rest from reference TRBV30 and TRBJ2-3, the complete variable domain is SQTIHQWPATLVQPVGSPLSLECTVEGTSNPNLYWYRQAAGRGLQLLFYSVGIGQISSEVPQNLSASRPQDRQFILSSKKLLLSDSGFYLCAWLRTGGADTQYFGPGTRLTVL.

This clone was observed a handful of times. The chain uses TRBV7-9 and TRBJ1-5, with D possibly TRBD1 on 6 matching bases. Trimming shortened V by 5 bases and J by 1 base, and 12 bases separated the two germline ends. The germline V gene encodes CDR1 SEHNR and CDR2 FQNEAQ (reference sequence). The CDR3 is made up of 15 amino acids. CDR3 amino acids: CASSIQGQSNQPQHF. In DNA, the CDR3 is TGTGCCAGCAGCATACAGGGTCAGAGCAATCAGCCCCAGCATTTT.

This clone occurred many times. The V and J genes are TRBV28 and TRBJ2-7; a possible D gene is TRBD2 (5 bases). The V end was cut by 7 bases, the J end by 0 bases, with 7 bases between. In germline, CDR1 is MDHEN, CDR2 SYDVKM. This CDR3 spans 12 amino acids. The CDR3 is CASTGYSYEQYF. The CDR3, as DNA: TGTGCCAGCACGGGATACTCCTACGAGCAGTACTTC.

This clone was observed a handful of times. This chain joins TRBV19 and TRBJ2-5; D call uncertain. CDR3 length equals 14 residues. In germline, CDR1 is LNHDA, CDR2 SQIVND (reference sequence). The V end lost 3 bases, the J end lost 1 base, and 9 bases lay between the germline ends. CDR3 sequence: CASSIRSGQETQYF. CDR3 in DNA: TGTGCCAGTAGTATCCGTTCGGGCCAAGAGACCCAGTACTTC.

This clone was seen a handful of times. The chain employs TRBV19 and TRBJ1-2, with D perhaps matching TRBD1 (6 bases). Germline V lookup: CDR1 LNHDA, CDR2 SQIVND (reference sequence). The CDR3 sequence is 12 residues long. The V gene lost 9 bases and the J gene lost 5 bases, with 13 bases spanning the gap. The CDR3 nucleotides are TGTGCCAGCAGGACAGAATCTTATGGCTACACCTTC. This sequence encodes CASRTESYGYTF.

The chain uses TRBV7-9 and TRBJ2-5; 8 bases map to TRBD1. The junction had 8 bases not matched to a gene; V was cut back by 4 bases and J by 4 bases. The CDR3 is made up of 15 amino acids. CDR1 is SEHNR, CDR2 FQNEAQ, per germline (reference sequence). The CDR3 region is CASSSPDRALETQYF. For the CDR3, the DNA is TGTGCCAGCAGCTCTCCGGACAGGGCTTTAGAGACCCAGTACTTC. The variable domain in full, with the rest retrieved from reference TRBV7-9 and TRBJ2-5, is DTGVSQNPRHKITKRGQNVTFRCDPISEHNRLYWYRQTLGQGPEFLTYFQNEAQLEKSRLLSDRFSAERPKGSFSTLEIQRTEQGDSAMYLCASSSPDRALETQYFGPGTRLLVL.

This chain uses TRBV6-5 with TRBJ2-5, with TRBD1 matching over 9 bases. The length of the CDR3 is 15 residues. V lost 2 bases, J lost 5 bases, and 6 bases stayed unmatched. The V gene's germline CDR1 is MNHEY and CDR2 SVGAGI. The CDR3, as DNA: TGTGCCAGCAGTTACGCAGGGACAGGGATCGAGACCCAGTACTTC. Its protein product is CASSYAGTGIETQYF.